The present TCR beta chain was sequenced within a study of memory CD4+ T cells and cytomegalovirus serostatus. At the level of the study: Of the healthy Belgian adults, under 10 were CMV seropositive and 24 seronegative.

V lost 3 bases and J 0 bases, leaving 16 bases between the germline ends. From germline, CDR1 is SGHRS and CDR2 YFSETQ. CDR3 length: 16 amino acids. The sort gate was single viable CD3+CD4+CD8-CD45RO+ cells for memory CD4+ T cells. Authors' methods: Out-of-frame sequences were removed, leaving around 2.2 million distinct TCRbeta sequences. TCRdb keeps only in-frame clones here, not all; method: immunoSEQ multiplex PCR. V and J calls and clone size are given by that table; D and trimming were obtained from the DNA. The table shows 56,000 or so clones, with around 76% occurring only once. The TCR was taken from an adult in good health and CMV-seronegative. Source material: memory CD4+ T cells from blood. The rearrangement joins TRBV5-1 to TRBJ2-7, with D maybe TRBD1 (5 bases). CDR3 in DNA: TGCGCCAGCAGCTCGGTGATGACAGCCAACTCCTACGAGCAGTACTTC. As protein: CASSSVMTANSYEQYF.